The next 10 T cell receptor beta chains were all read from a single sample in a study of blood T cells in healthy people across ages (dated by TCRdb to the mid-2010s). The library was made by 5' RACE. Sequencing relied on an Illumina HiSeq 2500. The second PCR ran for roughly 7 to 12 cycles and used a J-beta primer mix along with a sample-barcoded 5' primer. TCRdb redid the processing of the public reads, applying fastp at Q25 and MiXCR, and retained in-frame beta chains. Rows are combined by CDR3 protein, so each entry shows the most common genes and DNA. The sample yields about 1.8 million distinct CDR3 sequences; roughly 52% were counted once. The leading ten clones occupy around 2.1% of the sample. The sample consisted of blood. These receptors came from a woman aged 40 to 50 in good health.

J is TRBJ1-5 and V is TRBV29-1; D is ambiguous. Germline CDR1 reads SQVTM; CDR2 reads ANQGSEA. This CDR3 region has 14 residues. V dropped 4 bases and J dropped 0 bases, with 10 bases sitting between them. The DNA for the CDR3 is TGCAGCGTTGCTTTCAGCCATAGCAATCAGCCCCAGCATTTT. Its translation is CSVAFSHSNQPQHF.

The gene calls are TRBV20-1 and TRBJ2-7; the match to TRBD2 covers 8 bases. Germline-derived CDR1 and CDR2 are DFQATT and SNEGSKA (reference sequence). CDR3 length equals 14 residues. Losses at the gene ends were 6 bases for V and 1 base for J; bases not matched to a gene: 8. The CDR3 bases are TGCAGTGCACCTCAGCGGGGGCTTTCCTACGAGCAGTACTTC. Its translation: CSAPQRGLSYEQYF.

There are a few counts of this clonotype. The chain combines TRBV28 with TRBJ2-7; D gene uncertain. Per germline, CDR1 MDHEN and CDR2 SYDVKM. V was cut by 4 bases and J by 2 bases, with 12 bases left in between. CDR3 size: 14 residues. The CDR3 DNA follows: TGTGCCAGCAGTTCCCGCGTGGCTCCCTACGAGCAGTACTTC. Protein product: CASSSRVAPYEQYF.

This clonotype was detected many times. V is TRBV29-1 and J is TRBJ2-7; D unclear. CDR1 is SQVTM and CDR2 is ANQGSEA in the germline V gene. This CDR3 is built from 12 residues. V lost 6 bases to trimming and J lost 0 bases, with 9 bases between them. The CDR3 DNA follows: TGCAGCGTATCGACTGCCTCCTACGAGCAGTACTTC. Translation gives CSVSTASYEQYF.

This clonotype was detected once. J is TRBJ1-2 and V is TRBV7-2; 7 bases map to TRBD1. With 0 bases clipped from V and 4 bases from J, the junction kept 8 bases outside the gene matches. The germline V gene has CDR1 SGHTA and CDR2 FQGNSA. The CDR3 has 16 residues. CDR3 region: CASSLAQGVVGYGYTF. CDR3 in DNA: TGTGCCAGCAGCTTAGCGCAGGGGGTGGTCGGCTATGGCTACACCTTC. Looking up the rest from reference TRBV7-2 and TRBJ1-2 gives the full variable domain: GAGVSQSPSNKVTEKGKDVELRCDPISGHTALYWYRQSLGQGLEFLIYFQGNSAPDKSGLPSDRFSAERTGGSVSTLTIQRTQQEDSAVYLCASSLAQGVVGYGYTFGSGTRLTVV.

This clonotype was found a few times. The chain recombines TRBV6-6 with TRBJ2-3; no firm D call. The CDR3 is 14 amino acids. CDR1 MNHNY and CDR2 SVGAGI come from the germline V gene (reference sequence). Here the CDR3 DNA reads TGTGGCAGTAGAGGAATTCAAATCACAGATACGCAGTATTTT. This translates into CGSRGIQITDTQYF.

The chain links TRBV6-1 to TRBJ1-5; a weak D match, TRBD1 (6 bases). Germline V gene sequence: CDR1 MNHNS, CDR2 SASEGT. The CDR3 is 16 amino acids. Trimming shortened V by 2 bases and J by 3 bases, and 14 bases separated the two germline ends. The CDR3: CASSESGVRNNQPQHF. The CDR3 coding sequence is TGTGCCAGCAGTGAATCAGGGGTAAGGAACAATCAGCCCCAGCATTTT.

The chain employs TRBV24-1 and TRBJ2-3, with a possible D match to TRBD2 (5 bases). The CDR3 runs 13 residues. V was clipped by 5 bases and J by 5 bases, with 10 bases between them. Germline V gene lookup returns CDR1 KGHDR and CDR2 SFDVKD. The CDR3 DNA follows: TGTGCCACCAGTGCTATCGAGGGAGATACGCAGTATTTT. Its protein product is CATSAIEGDTQYF.

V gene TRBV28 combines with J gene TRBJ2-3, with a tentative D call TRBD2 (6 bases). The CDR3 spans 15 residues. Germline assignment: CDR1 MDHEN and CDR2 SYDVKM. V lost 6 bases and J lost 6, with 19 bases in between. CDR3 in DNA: TGTGCCAGCAGCTACGAGCGGGTCTACCGGGATACGCAGTATTTT. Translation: CASSYERVYRDTQYF.

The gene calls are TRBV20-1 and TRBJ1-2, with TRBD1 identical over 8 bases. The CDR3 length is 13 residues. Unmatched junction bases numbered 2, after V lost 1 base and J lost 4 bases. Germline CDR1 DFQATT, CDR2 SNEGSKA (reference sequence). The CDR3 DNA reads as TGCAGTGCTAGAGTCGACAGGGGCTATGGCTACACCTTC. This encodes CSARVDRGYGYTF.